The source of this T cell receptor (beta chain) is a study of cytomegalovirus exposure and HLA in healthy donors. The study, taken as a whole, reports: Immune exposure information available was restricted to CMV serostatus. Sequencing likely produced, as an artifact, a cluster of highly shared sequence variants.

Turning to this clone: Its antigen remains unidentified.

PCR amplification relied on 60 Vbeta primers (plus 13 Jbeta primers). Sequencing was performed with immunoSEQ multiplex PCR; in TCRdb, only in-frame clones are kept and a portion is missing. The table includes around 150,000 clones, more than 70% detected once. Input material: PBMCs. This receptor was identified in a male donor in good health and CMV-seronegative.

CDR3 nucleotides: TGTGCCAGCAGCTTAGAGCAACGGACTAGCGGGGTTTCCGGGGAGCTGTTTTTT. This sequence encodes CASSLEQRTSGVSGELFF. The chain recombines TRBV7-6 with TRBJ2-2, with 12 bases lining up with TRBD2. Trimming cost V 1 base and J 6 bases; bases outside gene matches: 9. CDR1 is SGHVS and CDR2 is FNYEAQ in the germline V gene. The CDR3 has 18 residues.